The next 24 T cell receptor beta chains were all read from a single sample in a study of regulatory T cells in long-lasting Graves disease. Sample time point: newly diagnosed GD, antithyroid drugs for less than 3 months. PBMCs provided the RNA from which the TCR library was made. CDR3 regions were amplified by Arm-PCR using iRepertoire HTBI primers to build TCR beta libraries. MiXCR was run by TCRdb on the multiplex PCR reads, yielding one entry per CDR3 protein. The table lists hundreds of thousands of distinct CDR3 sequences, under 20% of them singletons. The sequencing used peripheral blood mononuclear cells (PBMCs), collected at new diagnosis, from a patient treated with antithyroid drugs. The receptors come from a female donor with Graves disease.

The chain couples TRBV19 to TRBJ2-4, with unresolved D. The J call may be mistaken, given a closer DNA end match to TRBJ2-1. Germline-derived CDR1 and CDR2 are LNHDA and SQIVND (reference sequence). CDR3 length: 13 residues. CDR3 in amino acids: CASSYSISYEQFF. In DNA, the CDR3 is TGTGCCAGTAGTTATAGCATCTCCTACGAGCAGTTCTTC.

This clonotype showed up just a few times. A far larger clone lies a single base away; this is likely a read error. The chain joins TRBV6-2 or TRBV6-3 to TRBJ2-3, with 11 bases fitting TRBD2. Germline values: CDR1 MNHEY, CDR2 SVGEGT. The length of the CDR3 is 15 residues. The junction had 3 bases not matched to a gene; V was cut back by 7 bases and J by 0 bases. The CDR3 DNA sequence: TGTGCCAGCACCCGGACTAGCGGGAGCACAGATACGCAGTATTTT. Translation: CASTRTSGSTDTQYF.

This clonotype was picked up many times. This chain joins TRBV5-1 and TRBJ1-6; TRBD1 agrees at 11 bases. This CDR3 spans 15 amino acids. Per germline, CDR1 SGHRS and CDR2 YFSETQ. Trimming removed 4 bases from V and 10 bases from J; junction bases left unmatched: 7. CDR3 region: CASSPGQGARSPLHF. The DNA for the CDR3 is TGCGCCAGCAGCCCAGGACAGGGGGCGAGGTCACCCCTCCACTTT.

The chain links TRBV5-1 to TRBJ1-2, with D possibly TRBD1 on 5 matching bases. Trimming stripped 3 bases from V and 2 bases from J, with 8 bases between. The CDR3 is 13 amino acids. The germline gives CDR1 SGHRS, CDR2 YFSETQ. The CDR3 sequence: CASSSEGNYGYTF. CDR3 bases: TGCGCCAGCAGCTCCGAGGGGAACTATGGCTACACCTTC.

The chain combines TRBV4-1 with TRBJ2-1; D is undetermined. Germline CDR1 reads MGHRA; CDR2 reads YSYEKL. Trimming stripped 2 bases from V and 8 bases from J, with 7 bases between. The CDR3 runs 12 residues. The CDR3 reads CASSQSYDEQFF. CDR3 DNA: TGCGCCAGCAGCCAATCTTACGATGAGCAGTTCTTC.

The CDR3, as DNA: TGTGCCAGCAGTTACTCGAGGAGCGGAGATACGCAGTATTTT. It yields the protein CASSYSRSGDTQYF. The chain joins TRBV6-5 to TRBJ2-3; weak D call: TRBD2 (5 bases). V was cut by 0 bases and J by 5 bases, with 9 bases left in between. Germline CDR1 is MNHEY and CDR2 is SVGAGI. This CDR3 region has 14 residues.

This clonotype was picked up many times. The V gene is TRBV12-3 or TRBV12-4, the J gene TRBJ2-5; TRBD2 matches 9 bases. This CDR3 comprises 14 residues. The V and J ends lost 8 bases and 0 bases, in that order; junction bases with no gene match: 4. The CDR3 sequence: CASGPSGNQETQYF. CDR3 DNA sequence: TGTGCCAGCGGGCCTAGCGGGAACCAAGAGACCCAGTACTTC.

This clonotype was seen repeatedly, ten times or more. This sequence joins TRBV29-1 and TRBJ2-2, with a possible D match to TRBD2 (5 bases). The ends were cut back, 6 bases at V and 4 bases at J, with 12 bases in the middle. This CDR3 has 13 residues. Germline CDR1 and CDR2: SQVTM and ANQGSEA. CDR3 DNA: TGCAGCGTCGCGGACTCGCGCACCGGGGAGCTGTTTTTT. This translates into CSVADSRTGELFF.

This clonotype has at least ten counts. The chain combines TRBV6-1 with TRBJ2-2; 7 bases match TRBD1. The CDR3 spans 14 residues. Per the germline V gene, CDR1 is MNHNS and CDR2 is SASEGT. The trim removed 6 bases at V and 7 bases at J, leaving 8 bases unmatched. CDR3 sequence: CASSSTGAHGELFF. Here the CDR3 DNA reads TGTGCCAGCAGCTCAACAGGGGCCCACGGGGAGCTGTTTTTT.

This clonotype was counted many times. The chain joins TRBV19 to TRBJ2-3; D unresolved. V shed 3 bases and J shed 8 bases, with 6 bases lying between them. This CDR3 is built from 11 residues. Germline V gene lookup returns CDR1 LNHDA and CDR2 SQIVND (reference sequence). CDR3 DNA sequence: TGTGCCAGTAGTATTACGGGTACGCAGTATTTT. Translated, it gives CASSITGTQYF.

The chain links TRBV5-1 to TRBJ2-3, with D maybe TRBD2 (5 bases). CDR1 SGHRS and CDR2 YFSETQ come from the germline V gene. This CDR3 comprises 15 residues. V lost 0 bases and J lost 0, with 8 bases in between. The CDR3 coding sequence is TGCGCCAGCAGCTTGGCGGGATTTAGCACAGATACGCAGTATTTT. Translation gives CASSLAGFSTDTQYF. Full variable domain (outside the CDR3, taken from reference TRBV5-1 and TRBJ2-3): KAGVTQTPRYLIKTRGQQVTLSCSPISGHRSVSWYQQTPGQGLQFLFEYFSETQRNKGNFPGRFSGRQFSNSRSEMNVSTLELGDSALYLCASSLAGFSTDTQYFGPGTRLTVL.

A word on this clonotype: Possible read error: a much larger clone is one base away. J is TRBJ1-1 and V is TRBV20-1, with a weak D call TRBD1 (6 bases). V lost 4 bases and J lost 3, with 15 bases in between. Germline values: CDR1 DFQATT, CDR2 SNEGSKA (reference sequence). This CDR3 is 14 amino acids long. The chain's CDR3 is CSANGSTGDTEAFF. Written as DNA, the CDR3 is TGCAGTGCTAACGGTTCGACAGGTGACACTGAAGCTTTCTTT.

This clonotype was recorded many times. The genes are TRBV20-1 and TRBJ2-3; 7 bases match TRBD1. CDR1 is DFQATT, CDR2 SNEGSKA, per germline (reference sequence). The CDR3 loop spans 15 amino acids. Germline trimming cut 6 bases from V and 0 bases from J; bases unmatched to any gene: 9. For the CDR3, the DNA is TGCAGTGCCACCGGGACAGTTACTAGCACAGATACGCAGTATTTT. Protein product: CSATGTVTSTDTQYF.

This clonotype was seen at least ten times. This sequence joins TRBV29-1 and TRBJ2-7, with D possibly matching TRBD1 (6 bases). This CDR3 has 12 amino acids. V lost 5 bases and J lost 2, with 10 bases in between. Germline assignment: CDR1 SQVTM and CDR2 ANQGSEA. CDR3 nucleotides: TGCAGCGTTAAGACAGGTACCTACGAGCAGTACTTC. Amino acids: CSVKTGTYEQYF.

This clonotype was detected ten times or more. The V call is TRBV12-3 or TRBV12-4, the J call TRBJ2-5; D not resolved. The V and J ends lost 7 bases and 2 bases respectively, with 11 bases between them. This CDR3 has 13 amino acids. The DNA for the CDR3 is TGTGCCAGCACCCATTACGCGCAAGAGACCCAGTACTTC. Its protein product is CASTHYAQETQYF.

The chain carries TRBV6-5 and TRBJ1-5, with D unclear. V was shortened by 2 bases and J by 3 bases, with 17 bases between the two germline ends. The CDR3 consists of 17 residues. CDR1 is MNHEY, CDR2 SVGAGI, per germline. CDR3 loop: CASSYNLDDGINQPQHF. The CDR3 DNA reads TGTGCCAGCAGTTACAACTTGGACGACGGAATCAATCAGCCCCAGCATTTT.

At least ten counts were recorded for this clonotype. The rearrangement uses TRBV25-1 and TRBJ2-1; possibly TRBD1 or TRBD2 for D (5 bases each). V lost 0 bases, J lost 4 bases, and 16 bases lay in between. The CDR3 covers 17 residues. Germline values: CDR1 MGHDK, CDR2 SYGVNS. The CDR3: CASSEYVGDQTYNEQFF. The CDR3, as DNA: TGTGCCAGCAGTGAATACGTGGGGGACCAGACATACAATGAGCAGTTCTTC.

The rearrangement uses TRBV19 and TRBJ1-3; D is undetermined. Trimming took off 0 bases at V and 2 bases at J, with 8 bases between the two ends. The CDR3 has 15 residues. Germline CDR1 and CDR2: LNHDA and SQIVND (reference sequence). DNA of the CDR3: TGTGCCAGTAGTATAGAGGTCGGGGCTGGAAACACCATATATTTT. Translation gives CASSIEVGAGNTIYF.

This clonotype was found many times. The CDR3 coding sequence is TGTGCCAGCAGTTTGGGTAACGGACTAGCACAGAATGAGCAGTTCTTC. This gives the protein CASSLGNGLAQNEQFF. The chain couples TRBV12-3 or TRBV12-4 to TRBJ2-1, with 8 bases aligning to TRBD2. Trimming cost V 3 bases and J 7 bases; bases outside gene matches: 11. CDR3 size: 16 residues.

This clonotype was seen only a few times. The chain couples TRBV2 to TRBJ2-1; 8 bases are shared with TRBD1. The germline V gene has CDR1 SNHLY and CDR2 FYNNEI. The CDR3 totals 15 residues. V dropped 5 bases and J dropped 2; count of bases not matched to a gene: 5. As DNA, the CDR3 is TGTGCCAGCAGTCGGGACAGGCCTCCCTACAATGAGCAGTTCTTC. This codes for CASSRDRPPYNEQFF.

This clonotype was picked up many times. The rearrangement uses TRBV2 and TRBJ2-2; a possible D gene is TRBD2 (6 bases). Trimming removed 7 bases at V and 4 bases at J, with 13 bases between. Germline V gives CDR1 SNHLY, CDR2 FYNNEI. The CDR3 runs to 14 residues. DNA for the CDR3: TGTGCCAGCAAGGAGGGAGAGGTCACCGGGGAGCTGTTTTTT. Protein: CASKEGEVTGELFF.

This clonotype was observed many times. In nucleotides, the CDR3 is TGTGCCAGCAGCCGGACTTCCAACACTGAAGCTTTCTTT. Its translation: CASSRTSNTEAFF. V gene TRBV11-2 combines with J gene TRBJ1-1; D not certain. V was trimmed by 5 bases and J by 2 bases, leaving 9 bases between them. The CDR3 length is 13 residues. Germline lookup yields CDR1 SGHAT and CDR2 FQNNGV.

This clonotype occurred a few times. Possible read error: a much larger clone is one base away. As the CDR3 is not closed by the conserved phenylalanine or tryptophan, this likely results from a read error. This rearrangement joins TRBV7-2 to TRBJ2-7; D tentatively fits TRBD1 or TRBD2 (5 bases each). CDR3 length: 15 amino acids. The V and J ends lost 5 bases and 7 bases respectively, with 21 bases between them. CDR1 and CDR2 (germline): SGHTA, FQGNSA. CDR3 sequence (DNA): TGTGCCAGCAGCCAGATGAGGGGTACCTCGGGGGAGCAGTACTGC. Protein product: CASSQMRGTSGEQYC.

This clonotype was found a few times. The rearrangement links TRBV24-1 to TRBJ1-6, with D perhaps matching TRBD1 (6 bases). The length of the CDR3 is 15 residues. Germline lookup yields CDR1 KGHDR and CDR2 SFDVKD. Trimming removed 6 bases from V and 6 bases from J, with 14 bases in between. The CDR3 loop is CATSTTQGTNSPLHF. The CDR3 DNA is TGTGCCACCAGTACAACACAGGGAACTAATTCACCCCTCCACTTT.